Presented here are 24 T cell receptor beta chains from one specimen sequenced in a study of shared clonotypes between healthy human individuals (dated by TCRdb to 2018 to 2021). Receptors were amplified or captured by the immunoSEQ multiplex PCR assay. TCRdb stores this immuneACCESS table with in-frame sequences only. Part of the clones is absent; in the studies checked, under half of the shortfall reflects unresolved V genes, and no reason is known for the rest. Across this sample there are 950,000 to 1,300,000 clones, with around four fifths seen only once. Together, the top ten hold about 1.5% of the sample. The sequenced material came from memory CD4+ T cells sorted from blood. The cell subset or site tag for this specimen amounts to: CD45RA-negative fraction. These TCRs come from a man aged 18 to 30 in good health.

J is TRBJ2-3 and V is TRBV7-9; a weak D match, TRBD1 (5 bases). Per germline, CDR1 SEHNR and CDR2 FQNEAQ (reference sequence). The CDR3 spans 13 residues. The CDR3 here is CTMSRASTDTQYF. The CDR3 DNA follows: TGTACCATGAGCAGGGCAAGCACAGATACGCAGTATTTT.

This clone was observed once. V is TRBV19 and J is TRBJ2-7; 8 bases align to TRBD1. The CDR3 spans 15 residues. Trimming at V came to 6 bases and at J to 0 bases, leaving 7 bases not matched to a gene. The germline V gene encodes CDR1 LNHDA and CDR2 SQIVND (reference sequence). CDR3 DNA sequence: TGTGCCAGTAGATTCCCGGGACAGGCCTCCTACGAGCAGTACTTC. Its protein is CASRFPGQASYEQYF.

This chain links TRBV5-6 with TRBJ1-6, with unresolved D. The CDR3 consists of 14 residues. Germline CDR1 is SGHDT and CDR2 is YYEEEE. V was cut by 0 bases and J by 6 bases, with 7 bases left in between. DNA for the CDR3: TGTGCCAGCAGCTTGGAAGGATTTAATTCACCCCTCCACTTT. This sequence encodes CASSLEGFNSPLHF.

The V call is TRBV6-5, the J call TRBJ1-2; the match to TRBD1 covers 7 bases. Trimming removed 2 bases from V and 4 bases from J; junction bases left unmatched: 4. This CDR3 has 14 residues. Germline loops: CDR1 MNHEY, CDR2 SVGAGI. For the CDR3, the DNA is TGTGCCAGCAGTTACGTGGGGACAGCCTATGGCTACACCTTC. This codes for CASSYVGTAYGYTF.

The J gene is TRBJ1-1, the V gene TRBV7-9; 7 bases align to TRBD1. V was clipped by 3 bases and J by 5 bases; unmatched bases: 3. Germline CDR1 and CDR2: SEHNR and FQNEAQ (reference sequence). The CDR3 length is 13 residues. CDR3 protein: CASSFMTGTEAFF. In DNA, the CDR3 is TGTGCCAGCAGCTTTATGACAGGGACTGAAGCTTTCTTT.

V usage is TRBV30 and J usage is TRBJ1-6; no firm D call. Germline V gene lookup returns CDR1 GTSNPN and CDR2 SVGIG (reference sequence). Trimming removed 3 bases at V and 6 bases at J, with 12 bases between. This CDR3 contains 14 residues. The CDR3 nucleotides are TGTGCCTGGAGGTCAAGAGAGTCTAATTCACCCCTCCACTTT. Translation: CAWRSRESNSPLHF.

V and J are TRBV6-1 and TRBJ1-6; D remains ambiguous. Trimming shortened V by 6 bases and J by 10 bases, and 10 bases separated the two germline ends. This CDR3 contains 12 residues. Germline loops: CDR1 MNHNS, CDR2 SASEGT. CDR3 coding DNA: TGTGCCAGCAGATCCTTTGTCTCACCCCTCCACTTT. The encoded protein is CASRSFVSPLHF.

The DNA of the CDR3 is TGTGCCAGTAGTATCGAACACAGGGGAGGAAATCAGCCCCAGCATTTT. It translates to CASSIEHRGGNQPQHF. The V call is TRBV19, the J call TRBJ1-5, with 7 bases aligning to TRBD1. V lost 3 bases, J lost 4 bases, and 9 bases stayed unmatched. The CDR3 totals 16 residues. The germline gives CDR1 LNHDA, CDR2 SQIVND (reference sequence).

The chain carries TRBV4-3 and TRBJ2-7; 9 nucleotides agree with TRBD2. There are 16 residues in the CDR3. The V gene end was trimmed by 1 base and the J gene end by 6 bases; junction bases not matched to a gene: 10. CDR1 and CDR2 from the germline V gene are LGHNA and YSLEER. CDR3 nucleotides: TGCGCCAGCAGCCAAGCGGTAGGGACTAGCCGTCGCGAGCAGTACTTC. Translating gives CASSQAVGTSRREQYF.

This clone turned up a few times. The chain couples TRBV4-3 to TRBJ2-3; D gene uncertain. Germline V CDR1 and CDR2: LGHNA, YSLEER. The CDR3 is 12 amino acids. Trimming took 6 bases from V and 2 from J, leaving 6 bases between them. CDR3: CASSGPTDTQYF. CDR3 coding DNA: TGCGCCAGCAGTGGTCCCACAGATACGCAGTATTTT.

CDR3 sequence (DNA): TGTGCCAGCAGTGGTACTTCGGGGCTCAGAACAGATACGCAGTATTTT. This gives the protein CASSGTSGLRTDTQYF. V usage is TRBV2 and J usage is TRBJ2-3; D tentatively fits TRBD1 or TRBD2 (5 bases each). The V end was cut by 4 bases, the J end by 3 bases, with 17 bases between. The CDR3 runs to 16 residues. The germline V gene has CDR1 SNHLY and CDR2 FYNNEI.

This clone turned up a few times. V gene TRBV6-1 combines with J gene TRBJ1-5; D is possibly TRBD1 (5 bases). The V gene lost 4 bases and the J gene lost 3 bases, with 16 bases spanning the gap. This CDR3 is built from 16 residues. Germline V gene data show CDR1 as MNHNS and CDR2 as SASEGT. As DNA, the CDR3 is TGTGCCAGCAGTGGGGGAGGGGTCTTTCCCAATCAGCCCCAGCATTTT. Translating gives CASSGGGVFPNQPQHF.

This chain uses TRBV5-6 with TRBJ1-2; D perhaps matches TRBD1 (5 bases). The CDR3 has 12 residues. The germline V gene encodes CDR1 SGHDT and CDR2 YYEEEE. Trimming removed 1 base at V and 6 bases at J, with 7 bases between. CDR3 region: CASSLLGDGYTF. DNA of the CDR3: TGTGCCAGCAGCTTGTTGGGGGATGGCTACACCTTC.

This chain connects TRBV7-2 to TRBJ1-2, with 9 bases matching TRBD1. Unmatched junction bases numbered 9, after V lost 5 bases and J lost 5 bases. The CDR3 totals 15 residues. Germline CDR1 is SGHTA and CDR2 is FQGNSA. The CDR3 region has the DNA TGTGCCAGCAGCCCGGGGGGACAGGGAATATATGGCTACACCTTC. It specifies CASSPGGQGIYGYTF.

The CDR3, as DNA: TGTGCAAGTCGCTTGTCTGTGAGGGGACGTCGCTCCTACGAGCAGTACTTC. Protein: CASRLSVRGRRSYEQYF. The V and J genes are TRBV12-2 and TRBJ2-7. TRBV12-2 is marked as a pseudogene. The CDR3 extends over 17 amino acids.

J is TRBJ1-5 and V is TRBV5-1, with D uncertain. This CDR3 contains 16 residues. With 4 bases removed from V and 1 base from J, the gap between germline ends came to 15 bases. Germline lookup yields CDR1 SGHRS and CDR2 YFSETQ. DNA of the CDR3: TGCGCCAGCAGCCTGTCGGAGAGAGAGAGCAATCAGCCCCAGCATTTT. It is translated as CASSLSERESNQPQHF. The whole variable domain, remainder taken from reference TRBV5-1 and TRBJ1-5, is KAGVTQTPRYLIKTRGQQVTLSCSPISGHRSVSWYQQTPGQGLQFLFEYFSETQRNKGNFPGRFSGRQFSNSRSEMNVSTLELGDSALYLCASSLSERESNQPQHFGDGTRLSIL.

V and J are TRBV30 and TRBJ1-5, with D unresolved. Germline values: CDR1 GTSNPN, CDR2 SVGIG (reference sequence). The CDR3 runs to 13 residues. The germline V and J ends were trimmed by 2 bases and 5 bases, with 10 bases remaining between them. Here the CDR3 DNA reads TGTGCCTGGAGTCCTCGAGATGATCAGCCCCAGCATTTT. Protein sequence: CAWSPRDDQPQHF.

The chain employs TRBV28 and TRBJ1-6; TRBD1 agrees at 9 bases. CDR1 is MDHEN and CDR2 is SYDVKM in the germline V gene. Trimming removed 3 bases from V and 9 bases from J; junction bases left unmatched: 6. The CDR3 has 15 amino acids. The CDR3 here is CASSLNRGRGSPLHF. CDR3 in DNA: TGTGCCAGCAGTTTGAACAGGGGGCGAGGTTCACCCCTCCACTTT.

This chain links TRBV30 with TRBJ2-1; 9 nucleotides match TRBD2. Germline V gene data show CDR1 as GTSNPN and CDR2 as SVGIG (reference sequence). Germline trimming cut 3 bases from V and 0 bases from J; bases unmatched to any gene: 3. The CDR3 sequence is 15 residues long. The CDR3 DNA is TGTGCCTGGAGGAGCGGGGGGCCCTCCTACAATGAGCAGTTCTTC. Its translation is CAWRSGGPSYNEQFF. Supplemented by reference TRBV30 and TRBJ2-1, the full variable domain reads SQTIHQWPATLVQPVGSPLSLECTVEGTSNPNLYWYRQAAGRGLQLLFYSVGIGQISSEVPQNLSASRPQDRQFILSSKKLLLSDSGFYLCAWRSGGPSYNEQFFGPGTRLTVL.

Comments on this clone: The sample carries other DNA sequences with the same CDR3. The chain combines TRBV4-3 with TRBJ2-7, with TRBD2 as a possible D gene (6 bases). Germline-derived CDR1 and CDR2 are LGHNA and YSLEER. This CDR3 is built from 15 residues. V lost 1 base, J lost 2 bases, and 12 bases lay in between. The CDR3 here is CASSQALAETYEQYF. CDR3 DNA sequence: TGCGCCAGCAGCCAAGCTTTAGCGGAGACCTACGAGCAGTACTTC.

V and J are TRBV7-9 and TRBJ1-1; TRBD1 matches at 7 bases. The CDR3 length is 15 residues. The V segment lost 1 base and the J segment 4 bases; nucleotides outside the gene matches: 6. From germline, CDR1 is SEHNR and CDR2 FQNEAQ (reference sequence). CDR3 residues: CASSLGGGKSTEAFF. As DNA, the CDR3 is TGTGCCAGCAGCTTAGGAGGGGGCAAATCCACTGAAGCTTTCTTT.

The J gene is TRBJ2-1, the V gene TRBV29-1; D remains ambiguous. Germline CDR1 SQVTM, CDR2 ANQGSEA. V dropped 3 bases and J dropped 9 bases, with 12 bases sitting between them. The CDR3 runs 12 residues. Here the CDR3 reads CSVDSSDAEQFF. The CDR3 DNA is TGCAGCGTTGACTCTTCGGACGCTGAGCAGTTCTTC.

The chain uses TRBV7-2 and TRBJ2-5; D is possibly TRBD1 (6 bases). The length of the CDR3 is 15 residues. With 5 bases removed from V and 4 bases from J, the gap between germline ends came to 17 bases. The germline CDR1 and CDR2 sequences are SGHTA and FQGNSA. DNA of the CDR3: TGTGCCAGCAGCCCCACGGGACAATTCTCAGAGACCCAGTACTTC. Protein product: CASSPTGQFSETQYF. The full variable domain, with the rest looked up from reference TRBV7-2 and TRBJ2-5, is GAGVSQSPSNKVTEKGKDVELRCDPISGHTALYWYRQSLGQGLEFLIYFQGNSAPDKSGLPSDRFSAERTGGSVSTLTIQRTQQEDSAVYLCASSPTGQFSETQYFGPGTRLLVL.

This rearrangement joins TRBV5-1 to TRBJ2-7; D is perhaps TRBD1 or TRBD2 (5 bases each). This CDR3 comprises 14 residues. The V end was cut by 5 bases, the J end by 2 bases, with 14 bases between. Germline lookup yields CDR1 SGHRS and CDR2 YFSETQ. The CDR3 protein is CASSYGTPPYEQYF. The DNA for the CDR3 is TGCGCCAGCAGTTACGGGACCCCCCCCTACGAGCAGTACTTC.